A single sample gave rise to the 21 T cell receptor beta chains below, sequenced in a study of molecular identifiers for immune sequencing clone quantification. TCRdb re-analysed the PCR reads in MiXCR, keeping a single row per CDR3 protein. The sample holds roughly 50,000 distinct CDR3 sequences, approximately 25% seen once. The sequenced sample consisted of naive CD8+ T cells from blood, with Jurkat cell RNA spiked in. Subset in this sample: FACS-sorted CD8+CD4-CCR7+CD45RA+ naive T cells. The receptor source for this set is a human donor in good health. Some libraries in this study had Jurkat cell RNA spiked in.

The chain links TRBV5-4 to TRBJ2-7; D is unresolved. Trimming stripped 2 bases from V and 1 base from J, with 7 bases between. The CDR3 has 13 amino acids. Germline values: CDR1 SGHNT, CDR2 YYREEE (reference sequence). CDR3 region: CASSFRSSYEQYF. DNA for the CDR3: TGTGCCAGCAGCTTCAGGAGTTCCTACGAGCAGTACTTC. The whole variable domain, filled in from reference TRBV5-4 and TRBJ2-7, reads ETGVTQSPTHLIKTRGQQVTLRCSSQSGHNTVSWYQQALGQGPQFIFQYYREEENGRGNFPPRFSGLQFPNYSSELNVNALELDDSALYLCASSFRSSYEQYFGPGTRLTVT.

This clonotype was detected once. Written as DNA, the CDR3 is TGTGCCAGCAGCTCCTACGAGGGAGCTGGGGGGACTGGGGCCAACGTCCTGACTTTC. This sequence encodes CASSSYEGAGGTGANVLTF. The chain uses TRBV11-2 and TRBJ2-6; D might be TRBD2 (6 bases). Germline V gene sequence: CDR1 SGHAT, CDR2 FQNNGV. The length of the CDR3 is 19 residues. Between the trimmed V and J ends, which lost 4 bases and 2 bases, there was a span of 21 bases.

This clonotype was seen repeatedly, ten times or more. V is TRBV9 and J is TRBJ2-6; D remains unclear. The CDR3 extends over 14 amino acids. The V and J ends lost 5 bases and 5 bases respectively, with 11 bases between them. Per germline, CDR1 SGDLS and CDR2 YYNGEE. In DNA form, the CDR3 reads TGTGCCAGCAGTGAAGGAGACAGGGCCAACGTCCTGACTTTC. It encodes CASSEGDRANVLTF.

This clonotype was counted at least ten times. The CDR3 loop is CASSAGGPSYEQYF. Written as DNA, the CDR3 is TGTGCCAGCAGCGCCGGGGGGCCCTCCTACGAGCAGTACTTC. The chain has TRBV9 and TRBJ2-7, with D perhaps TRBD2 (7 bases). This CDR3 contains 14 residues. V was clipped by 3 bases and J by 0 bases, with 10 bases between them. Germline V CDR1 and CDR2: SGDLS, YYNGEE.

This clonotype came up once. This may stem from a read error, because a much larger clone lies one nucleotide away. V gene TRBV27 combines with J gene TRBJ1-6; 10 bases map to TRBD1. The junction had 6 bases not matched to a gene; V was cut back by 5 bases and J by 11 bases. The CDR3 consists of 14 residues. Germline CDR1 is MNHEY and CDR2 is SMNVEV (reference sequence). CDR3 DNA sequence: TGTGCCAGCAGTGGGGGGACAGGGGTTACACCCCTCCACTTT. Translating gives CASSGGTGVTPLHF.

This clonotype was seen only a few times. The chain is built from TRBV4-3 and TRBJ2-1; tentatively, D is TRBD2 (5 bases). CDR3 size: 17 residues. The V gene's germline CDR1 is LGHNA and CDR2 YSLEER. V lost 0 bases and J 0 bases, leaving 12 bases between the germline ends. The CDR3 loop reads CASSQDSGLSSYNEQFF. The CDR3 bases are TGCGCCAGCAGCCAAGATTCCGGACTGAGCTCCTACAATGAGCAGTTCTTC.

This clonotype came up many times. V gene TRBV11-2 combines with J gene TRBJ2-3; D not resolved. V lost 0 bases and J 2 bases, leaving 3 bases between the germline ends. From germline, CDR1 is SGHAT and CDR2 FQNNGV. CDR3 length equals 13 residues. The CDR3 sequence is CASSLEVTDTQYF. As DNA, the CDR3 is TGTGCCAGCAGCTTAGAGGTCACAGATACGCAGTATTTT.

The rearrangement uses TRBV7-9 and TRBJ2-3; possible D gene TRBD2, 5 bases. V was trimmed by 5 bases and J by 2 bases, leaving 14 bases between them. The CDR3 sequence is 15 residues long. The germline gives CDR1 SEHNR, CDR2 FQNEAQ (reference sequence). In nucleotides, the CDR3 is TGTGCCAGCAGCACAAAACTAGACCTCACAGATACGCAGTATTTT. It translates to CASSTKLDLTDTQYF.

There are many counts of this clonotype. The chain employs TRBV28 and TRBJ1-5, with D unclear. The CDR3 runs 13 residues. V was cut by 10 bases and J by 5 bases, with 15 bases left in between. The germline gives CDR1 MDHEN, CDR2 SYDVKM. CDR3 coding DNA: TGTGCCATCTGCGCGGAGTTGCATCAGCCCCAGCATTTT. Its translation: CAICAELHQPQHF.

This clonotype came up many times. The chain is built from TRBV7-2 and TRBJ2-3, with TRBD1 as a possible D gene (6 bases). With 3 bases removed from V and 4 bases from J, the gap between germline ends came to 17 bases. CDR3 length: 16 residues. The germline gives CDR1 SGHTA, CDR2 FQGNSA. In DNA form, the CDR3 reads TGTGCCAGCAGCTTCAGGGGTCTTTTAAGGTCAGATACGCAGTATTTT. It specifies CASSFRGLLRSDTQYF.

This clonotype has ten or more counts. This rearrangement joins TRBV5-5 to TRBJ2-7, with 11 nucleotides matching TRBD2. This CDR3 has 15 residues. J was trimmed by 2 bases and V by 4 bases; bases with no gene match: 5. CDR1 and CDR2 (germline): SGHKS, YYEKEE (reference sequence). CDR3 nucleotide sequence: TGTGCCAGCAGCCGGCTAGCGGGAGGCCCCTACGAGCAGTACTTC. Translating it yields CASSRLAGGPYEQYF.

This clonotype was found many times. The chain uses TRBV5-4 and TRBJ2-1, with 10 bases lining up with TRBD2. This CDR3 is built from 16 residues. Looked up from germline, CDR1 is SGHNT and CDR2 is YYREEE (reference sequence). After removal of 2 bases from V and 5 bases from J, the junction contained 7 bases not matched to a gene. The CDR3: CASSFTGLANNNEQFF. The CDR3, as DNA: TGTGCCAGCAGCTTTACGGGACTAGCGAATAACAATGAGCAGTTCTTC.

The DNA of the CDR3 is TGTGCCAGCAGTCCACAGGTTAATGGCTACACCTTC. Its translation: CASSPQVNGYTF. V and J are TRBV2 and TRBJ1-2; D might be TRBD1 (5 bases). Trimming shortened V by 5 bases and J by 6 bases, and 10 bases separated the two germline ends. Germline V lookup: CDR1 SNHLY, CDR2 FYNNEI. This CDR3 has 12 residues.

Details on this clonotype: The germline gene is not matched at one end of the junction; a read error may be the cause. The CDR3 loop reads CASIARESYKQYF. The CDR3 bases are TGTGCCAGCATTGCTAGGGAGTCCTACAAGCAGTACTTC. This sequence joins TRBV6-1 and TRBJ2-7; a weak D match, TRBD2 (5 bases). The CDR3 extends over 13 amino acids. Germline V gives CDR1 MNHNS, CDR2 SASEGT.

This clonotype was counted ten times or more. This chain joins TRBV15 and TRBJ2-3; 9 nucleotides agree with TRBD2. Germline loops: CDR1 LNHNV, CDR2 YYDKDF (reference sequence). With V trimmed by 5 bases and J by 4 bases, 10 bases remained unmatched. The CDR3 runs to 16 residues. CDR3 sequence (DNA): TGTGCCACCAGCTATGAAGAGCGGGGGGATTCAGATACGCAGTATTTT. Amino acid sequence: CATSYEERGDSDTQYF.

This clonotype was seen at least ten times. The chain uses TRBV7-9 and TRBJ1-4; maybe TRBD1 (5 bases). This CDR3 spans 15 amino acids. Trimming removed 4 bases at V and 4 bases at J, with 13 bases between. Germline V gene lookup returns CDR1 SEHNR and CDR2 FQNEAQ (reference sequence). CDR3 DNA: TGTGCCAGCAGCTCGAACCTCCAGGGTAATGAAAAACTGTTTTTT. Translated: CASSSNLQGNEKLFF.

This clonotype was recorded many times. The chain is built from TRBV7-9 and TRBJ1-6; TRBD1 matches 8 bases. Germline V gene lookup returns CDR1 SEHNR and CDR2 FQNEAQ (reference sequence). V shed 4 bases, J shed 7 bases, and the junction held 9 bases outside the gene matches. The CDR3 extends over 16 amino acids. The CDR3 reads CASSSKSQGANSPLHF. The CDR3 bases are TGTGCCAGCAGCTCGAAATCGCAGGGGGCAAATTCACCCCTCCACTTT. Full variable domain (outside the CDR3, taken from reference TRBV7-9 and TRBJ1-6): DTGVSQNPRHKITKRGQNVTFRCDPISEHNRLYWYRQTLGQGPEFLTYFQNEAQLEKSRLLSDRFSAERPKGSFSTLEIQRTEQGDSAMYLCASSSKSQGANSPLHFGNGTRLTVT.

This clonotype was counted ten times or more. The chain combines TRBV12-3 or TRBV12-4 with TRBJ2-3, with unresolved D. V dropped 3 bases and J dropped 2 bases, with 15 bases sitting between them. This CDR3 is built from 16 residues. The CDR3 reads CASSFSEQVVTDTQYF. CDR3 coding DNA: TGTGCCAGCAGTTTTTCGGAGCAGGTCGTCACAGATACGCAGTATTTT.

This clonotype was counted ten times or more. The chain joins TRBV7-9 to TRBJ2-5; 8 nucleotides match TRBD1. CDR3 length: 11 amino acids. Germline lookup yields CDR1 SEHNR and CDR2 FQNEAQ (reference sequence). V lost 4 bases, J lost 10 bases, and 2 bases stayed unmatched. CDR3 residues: CASSSTGGQYF. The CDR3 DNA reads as TGTGCCAGCAGCTCTACAGGGGGCCAGTACTTC.

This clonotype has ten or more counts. CDR3 nucleotide sequence: TGTGCCAGCAGACTAACATTTCCGGAAAAACTGTTTTTT. It is translated as CASRLTFPEKLFF. The chain links TRBV12-3 or TRBV12-4 to TRBJ1-4, with no clear D. Trimming took 6 bases from V and 8 from J, leaving 13 bases between them. The CDR3 totals 13 residues.

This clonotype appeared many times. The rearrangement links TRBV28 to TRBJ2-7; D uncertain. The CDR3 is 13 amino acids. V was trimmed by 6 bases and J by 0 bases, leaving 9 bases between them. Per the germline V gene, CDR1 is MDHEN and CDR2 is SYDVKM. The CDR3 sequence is CASRARLSYEQYF. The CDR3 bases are TGTGCCAGCAGGGCCCGACTCTCCTACGAGCAGTACTTC.